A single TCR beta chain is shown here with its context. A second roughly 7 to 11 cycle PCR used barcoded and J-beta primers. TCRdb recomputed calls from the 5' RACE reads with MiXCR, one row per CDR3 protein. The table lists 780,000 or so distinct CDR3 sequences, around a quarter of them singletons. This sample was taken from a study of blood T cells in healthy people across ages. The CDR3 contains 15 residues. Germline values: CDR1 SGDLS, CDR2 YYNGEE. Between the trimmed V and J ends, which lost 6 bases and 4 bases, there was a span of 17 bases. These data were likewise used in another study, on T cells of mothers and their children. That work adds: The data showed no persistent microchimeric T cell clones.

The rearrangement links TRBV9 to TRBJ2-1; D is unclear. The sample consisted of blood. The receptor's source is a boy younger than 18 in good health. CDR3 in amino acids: CASTTTPETYNEQFF. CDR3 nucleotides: TGTGCCAGCACCACTACCCCCGAAACATACAATGAGCAGTTCTTC.